This T cell receptor beta chain originates from a study of regulatory T cells in long-lasting Graves disease. Time point meaning: newly diagnosed GD, antithyroid drugs for less than 3 months. TCR sequences were obtained from RNA taken from PBMCs. Arm-PCR with iRepertoire HTBI primers amplified the CDR3 regions for these TCR beta libraries. Via MiXCR, TCRdb re-called the multiplex PCR reads, giving one row per CDR3 protein. The table records about 500,000 distinct CDR3 sequences, 16% of them present only once. A further study also used this sample, focusing on T cells in Graves' hyperthyroidism and ophthalmopathy. That work states: Uncontrolled infection, other autoimmune disease, pregnancy or lactation disqualified patients from enrolment. The HTBI primer set served for first-round RT-PCR of the TCR CDR3.

The TCR was taken from a man aged 40-49 years with Graves disease. The sample here was peripheral blood mononuclear cells (PBMCs), taken at new diagnosis, from a patient treated with antithyroid drugs.

The CDR3 loop reads CSASGSRANTDTQYF. The CDR3 DNA sequence: TGCAGTGCTAGCGGATCCCGGGCCAACACAGATACGCAGTATTTT. J is TRBJ2-3 and V is TRBV20-1, with D hard to call. Trimming removed 3 bases at V and 2 bases at J, with 15 bases between. Germline CDR1 DFQATT, CDR2 SNEGSKA (reference sequence). The CDR3 runs to 15 residues.